This T cell receptor (beta chain) comes out of a study of blood T cell repertoires in COVID-19. As for the study in general: Samples taken during acute and convalescent COVID-19 were collected in the United States, Italy and Spain.

Participants spanned ages about 18 to 95 years and resided in about two dozen US areas. Categorization into cohorts depended on clinical history that participants reported. Recovered participants had two consecutive negative NP/OP PCR tests, healthcare professional clearance, or symptom resolution. TCRdb's table, derived via immunoSEQ multiplex PCR, lists solely in-frame clones and lacks some. Among over 200,000 clones listed, approximately 85% were seen once. This CDR3 has 13 residues. CDR1 and CDR2 (germline): SGHAT, FQNNGV. The V and J ends lost 6 bases and 4 bases, in that order; junction bases with no gene match: 4.

The TCR comes from a woman aged 50 to 60 who had recovered from COVID-19. Material for sequencing was PBMCs or T cells enriched from blood (not recorded which). The chain recombines TRBV11-2 with TRBJ2-7; 9 bases agree with TRBD1. The CDR3 bases are TGTGCCAGCAGGGGACAGGGTCTGTACGAGCAGTACTTC. This encodes CASRGQGLYEQYF.